This T cell receptor beta chain was obtained from a study of regulatory T cells in long-lasting Graves disease. Building of the TCR beta libraries involved iRepertoire HTBI primers and Arm-PCR of CDR3 regions. MiXCR, run by TCRdb on the multiplex PCR reads, gives a single entry per CDR3 protein. This table has 200,000 to 300,000 distinct CDR3 sequences, 20% to 25% appearing once. This clonotype has at least ten counts. As to time point: newly diagnosed GD, antithyroid drugs for less than 3 months. There was RNA extracted from PBMCs, and the TCR library was made from it. This receptor was taken from a female donor with Graves disease. Here the sequenced sample was peripheral blood mononuclear cells (PBMCs), taken at new diagnosis, from a patient treated with antithyroid drugs.

As DNA, the CDR3 is TGTGCCAGCAGTTCACCCATGAGACTAGCGGGCCCGGGGGGGGAGCAGTTCTTC. Translation gives CASSSPMRLAGPGGEQFF. The rearrangement links TRBV27 to TRBJ2-1, with 10 bases aligning to TRBD2. Trimming cost V 4 bases and J 10 bases; bases outside gene matches: 19. CDR1 MNHEY and CDR2 SMNVEV come from the germline V gene (reference sequence). The CDR3 length is 18 residues.